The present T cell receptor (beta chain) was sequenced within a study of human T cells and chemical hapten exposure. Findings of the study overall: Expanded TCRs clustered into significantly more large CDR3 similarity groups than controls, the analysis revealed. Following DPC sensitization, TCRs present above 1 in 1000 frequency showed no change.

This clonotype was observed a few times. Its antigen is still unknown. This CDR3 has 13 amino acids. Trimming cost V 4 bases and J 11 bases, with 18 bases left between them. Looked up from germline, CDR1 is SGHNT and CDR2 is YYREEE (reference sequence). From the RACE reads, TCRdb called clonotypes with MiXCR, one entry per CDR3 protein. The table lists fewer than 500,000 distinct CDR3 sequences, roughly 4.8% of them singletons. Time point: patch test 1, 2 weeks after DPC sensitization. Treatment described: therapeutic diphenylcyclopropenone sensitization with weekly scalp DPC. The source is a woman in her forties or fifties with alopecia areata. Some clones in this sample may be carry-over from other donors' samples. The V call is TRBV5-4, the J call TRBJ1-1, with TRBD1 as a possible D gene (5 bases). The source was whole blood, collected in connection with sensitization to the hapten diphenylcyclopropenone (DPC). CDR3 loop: CASSLRGEKEAFF. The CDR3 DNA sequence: TGTGCCAGCAGCCTGCGGGGGGAGAAGGAGGCTTTCTTT.